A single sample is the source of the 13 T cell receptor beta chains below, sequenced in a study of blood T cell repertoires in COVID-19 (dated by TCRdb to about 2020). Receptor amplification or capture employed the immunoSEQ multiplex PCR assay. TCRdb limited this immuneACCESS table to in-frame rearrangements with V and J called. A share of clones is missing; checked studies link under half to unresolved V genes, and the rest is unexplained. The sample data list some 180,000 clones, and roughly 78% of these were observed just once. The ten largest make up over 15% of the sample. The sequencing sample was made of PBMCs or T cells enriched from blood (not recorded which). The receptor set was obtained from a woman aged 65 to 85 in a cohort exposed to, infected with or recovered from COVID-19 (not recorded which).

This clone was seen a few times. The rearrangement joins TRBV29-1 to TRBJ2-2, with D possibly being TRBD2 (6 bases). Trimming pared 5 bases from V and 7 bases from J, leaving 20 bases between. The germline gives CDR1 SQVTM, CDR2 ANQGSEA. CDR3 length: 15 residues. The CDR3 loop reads CSVSRVGSLIGELFF. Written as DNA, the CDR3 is TGCAGCGTTTCTCGCGTCGGGAGTTTAATCGGGGAGCTGTTTTTT.

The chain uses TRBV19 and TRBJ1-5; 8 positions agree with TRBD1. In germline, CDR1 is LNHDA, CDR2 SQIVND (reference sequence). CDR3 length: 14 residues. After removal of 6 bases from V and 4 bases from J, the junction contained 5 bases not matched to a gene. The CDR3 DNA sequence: TGTGCCAGTAGCCTGGACAGGGCTAATCAGCCCCAGCATTTT. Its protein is CASSLDRANQPQHF.

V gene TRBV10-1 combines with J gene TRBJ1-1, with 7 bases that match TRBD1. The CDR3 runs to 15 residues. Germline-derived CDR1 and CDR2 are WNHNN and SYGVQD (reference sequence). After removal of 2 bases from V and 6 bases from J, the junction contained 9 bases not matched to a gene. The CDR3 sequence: CASSERPDRDSEAFF. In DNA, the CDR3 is TGCGCCAGCAGTGAGCGACCCGACAGGGACTCTGAAGCTTTCTTT.

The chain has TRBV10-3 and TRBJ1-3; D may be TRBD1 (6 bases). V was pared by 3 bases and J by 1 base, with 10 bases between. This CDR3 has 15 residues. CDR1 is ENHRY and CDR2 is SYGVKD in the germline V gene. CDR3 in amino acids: CAISDITGSGNTIYF. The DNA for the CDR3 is TGTGCCATCAGTGATATTACAGGGTCTGGAAACACCATATATTTT.

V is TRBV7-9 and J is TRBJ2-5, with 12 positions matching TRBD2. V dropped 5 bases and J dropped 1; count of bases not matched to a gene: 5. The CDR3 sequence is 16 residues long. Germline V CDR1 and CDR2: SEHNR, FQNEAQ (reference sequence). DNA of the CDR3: TGTGCCAGCAGCCCCGGACTAGCGGGGTTCCAAGAGACCCAGTACTTC. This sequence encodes CASSPGLAGFQETQYF.

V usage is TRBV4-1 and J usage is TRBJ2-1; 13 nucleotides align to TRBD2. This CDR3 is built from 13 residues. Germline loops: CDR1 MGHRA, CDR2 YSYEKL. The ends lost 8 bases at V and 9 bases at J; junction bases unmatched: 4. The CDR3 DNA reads TGCGCCAGCGCTACTAGCGGGGGGGGTGAGCAGTTCTTC. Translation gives CASATSGGGEQFF.

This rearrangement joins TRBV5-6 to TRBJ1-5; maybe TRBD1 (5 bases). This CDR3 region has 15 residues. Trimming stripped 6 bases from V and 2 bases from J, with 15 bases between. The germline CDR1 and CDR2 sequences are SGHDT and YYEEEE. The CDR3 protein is CASTLWPGGNQPQHF. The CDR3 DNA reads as TGTGCCAGCACCCTCTGGCCGGGGGGCAATCAGCCCCAGCATTTT.

The CDR3 loop is CASSLARTGPEAFF. In DNA form, the CDR3 reads TGTGCCAGCAGCTTGGCTAGGACAGGCCCTGAAGCTTTCTTT. J is TRBJ1-1 and V is TRBV5-4; 7 bases are shared with TRBD1. Germline assignment: CDR1 SGHNT and CDR2 YYREEE (reference sequence). The CDR3 has 14 amino acids. After removal of 0 bases from V and 6 bases from J, the junction contained 5 bases not matched to a gene.

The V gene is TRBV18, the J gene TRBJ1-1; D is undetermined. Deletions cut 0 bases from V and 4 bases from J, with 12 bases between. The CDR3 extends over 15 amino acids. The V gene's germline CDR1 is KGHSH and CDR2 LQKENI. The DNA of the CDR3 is TGTGCCAGCTCACCACCCTGGTCGGAGGGCACTGAAGCTTTCTTT. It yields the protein CASSPPWSEGTEAFF.

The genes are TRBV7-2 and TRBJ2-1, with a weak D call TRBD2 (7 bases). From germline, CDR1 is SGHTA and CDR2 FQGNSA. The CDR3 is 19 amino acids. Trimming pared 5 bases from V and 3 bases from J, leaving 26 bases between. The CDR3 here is CASSHPGRGGGQNYNEQFF. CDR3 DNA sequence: TGTGCCAGCAGCCACCCCGGTAGGGGGGGAGGACAGAACTACAATGAGCAGTTCTTC.

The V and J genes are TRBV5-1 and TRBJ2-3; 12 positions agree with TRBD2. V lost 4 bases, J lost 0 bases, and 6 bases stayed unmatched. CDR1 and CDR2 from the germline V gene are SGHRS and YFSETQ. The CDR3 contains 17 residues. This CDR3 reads CASSLSSGGASTDTQYF. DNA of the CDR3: TGCGCCAGCAGCCTCTCTAGCGGGGGGGCTAGCACAGATACGCAGTATTTT.

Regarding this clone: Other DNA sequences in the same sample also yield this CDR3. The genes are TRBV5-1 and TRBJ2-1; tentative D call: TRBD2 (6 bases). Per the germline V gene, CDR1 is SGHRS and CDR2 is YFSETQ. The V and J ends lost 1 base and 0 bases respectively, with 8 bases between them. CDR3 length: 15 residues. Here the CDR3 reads CASSLSGSSYNEQFF. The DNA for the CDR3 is TGCGCCAGCAGCTTGTCCGGGAGCTCCTACAATGAGCAGTTCTTC.

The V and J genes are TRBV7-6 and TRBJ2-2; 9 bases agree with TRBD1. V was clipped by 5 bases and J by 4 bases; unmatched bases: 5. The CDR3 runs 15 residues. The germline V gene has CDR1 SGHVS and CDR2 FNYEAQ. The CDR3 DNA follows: TGTGCCAGCAGCCAGGGACAGGGTGGCACCGGGGAGCTGTTTTTT. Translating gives CASSQGQGGTGELFF.